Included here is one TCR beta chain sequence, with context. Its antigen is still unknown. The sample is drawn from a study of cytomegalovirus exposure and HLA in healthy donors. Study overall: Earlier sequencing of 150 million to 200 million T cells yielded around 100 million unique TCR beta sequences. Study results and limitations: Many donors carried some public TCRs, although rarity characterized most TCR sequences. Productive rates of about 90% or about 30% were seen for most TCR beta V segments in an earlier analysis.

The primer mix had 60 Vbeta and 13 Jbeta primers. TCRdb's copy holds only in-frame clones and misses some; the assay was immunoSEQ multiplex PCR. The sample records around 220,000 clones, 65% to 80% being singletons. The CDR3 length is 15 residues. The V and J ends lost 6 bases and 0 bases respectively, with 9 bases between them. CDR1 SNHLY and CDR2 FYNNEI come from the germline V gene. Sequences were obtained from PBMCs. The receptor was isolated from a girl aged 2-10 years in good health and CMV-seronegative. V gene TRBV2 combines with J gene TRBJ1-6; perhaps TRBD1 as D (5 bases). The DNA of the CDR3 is TGTGCCAGCAGAGACGACAGCTCCTATAATTCACCCCTCCACTTT. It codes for CASRDDSSYNSPLHF.